This T cell receptor (beta chain) originates from a study of blood T cell repertoires in COVID-19. Study summary: The cDNA or gDNA used as material had been derived from T cells, B-cell-depleted T cells, or PBMCs.

A PCR-confirmed or clinician-diagnosed COVID-19 case had contacted exposed participants within 2 weeks of entry. Profiling relied on immunoSEQ multiplex PCR, and the TCRdb table lists in-frame clones only, not all of them. The table records about 250,000 clones, over 70% of them present only once. The length of the CDR3 is 16 residues. Losses at the gene ends were 1 base for V and 4 bases for J; bases not matched to a gene: 5. The V gene's germline CDR1 is SGHTA and CDR2 FQGNSA. Sample: PBMCs or T cells enriched from blood (not recorded which). The V call is TRBV7-2, the J call TRBJ2-2, with TRBD2 identical over 8 bases. This receptor was identified in a woman between 40 and 50 years old who had been exposed to COVID-19. CDR3 in amino acids: CASSLGLAGVTGELFF. CDR3 bases: TGTGCCAGCAGCTTAGGGCTAGCGGGTGTCACCGGGGAGCTGTTTTTT.